What follows are 24 T cell receptor beta chains derived from one specimen sequenced in a study of CD8 T cells in ankylosing spondylitis (dated by TCRdb to about 2017). To prepare the library, 5' RACE was applied. The data were produced on an Illumina HiSeq 2500. TCRdb reprocessed the public reads (quality trimming at Q25 with fastp, clone calling with MiXCR) and kept in-frame beta chains. Each entry merges the rows of one CDR3 protein and shows their most common DNA and genes. Recorded for this sample are over 200,000 distinct CDR3 sequences; about 10% of them occurred a single time. The ten largest clones add up to around a fifth of the sample. Material: blood, either unsorted or a sorted T cell fraction (not recorded which). The receptors originated from a male donor with ankylosing spondylitis or in good health (not recorded which).

This clonotype was seen at least ten times. The chain employs TRBV6-1 and TRBJ1-6; TRBD1 matches at 7 bases. CDR3 length: 15 amino acids. V was pared by 5 bases and J by 5 bases, with 6 bases of the junction left unmatched. Per the germline V gene, CDR1 is MNHNS and CDR2 is SASEGT. CDR3 DNA: TGTGCCAGCAGTCCCCCGACAGGGAATAATTCACCCCTCCACTTT. Translating gives CASSPPTGNNSPLHF.

This clonotype was picked up many times. The chain is built from TRBV7-6 and TRBJ2-3, with TRBD2 matching over 12 bases. Germline V gene data show CDR1 as SGHVS and CDR2 as FNYEAQ. J was trimmed by 4 bases and V by 5 bases; bases with no gene match: 4. This CDR3 is built from 15 residues. The CDR3 spells CASSQGLAGSDTQYF. DNA of the CDR3: TGTGCCAGCAGCCAAGGACTAGCGGGGTCAGATACGCAGTATTTT.

The chain combines TRBV29-1 with TRBJ1-2; 7 bases are shared with TRBD1. From germline, CDR1 is SQVTM and CDR2 ANQGSEA. CDR3 length equals 13 residues. J was trimmed by 7 bases and V by 6 bases; bases with no gene match: 11. The chain's CDR3 is CSVARDRVTGYTF. In DNA form, the CDR3 reads TGCAGCGTCGCCCGAGACAGGGTAACTGGCTACACCTTC.

This clonotype was observed at least ten times. Relative to the germline gene, one junction end is altered; a read error may explain this. The rearrangement joins TRBV7-7 to TRBJ2-5; TRBD2 matches at 10 bases. Germline loops: CDR1 SSHAT, CDR2 FNYEAQ (reference sequence). The CDR3 runs to 16 residues. The CDR3 DNA reads as TGTGCTAGCAGCTTAAATAGCGGGGGGCCCGCGGAGACCCAGTACTTC. It codes for CASSLNSGGPAETQYF.

This clonotype was detected ten times or more. The V and J genes are TRBV27 and TRBJ2-7, with a weak D call TRBD1 (5 bases). Germline values: CDR1 MNHEY, CDR2 SMNVEV (reference sequence). Deletions cut 3 bases from V and 3 bases from J, with 9 bases between. The CDR3 consists of 13 residues. Here the CDR3 reads CASSLGPFYEQYF. CDR3 in DNA: TGTGCCAGCAGTTTGGGGCCTTTCTACGAGCAGTACTTC.

This clonotype has a count of ten or more. V and J are TRBV27 and TRBJ2-3, with 9 bases that match TRBD2. The length of the CDR3 is 15 residues. J was trimmed by 5 bases and V by 3 bases; bases with no gene match: 6. Per the germline V gene, CDR1 is MNHEY and CDR2 is SMNVEV (reference sequence). The CDR3: CASSFVAGVLDTQYF. CDR3 DNA: TGTGCCAGCAGTTTTGTAGCGGGGGTTTTAGATACGCAGTATTTT.

There are many counts of this clonotype. This chain links TRBV20-1 with TRBJ1-3; D gene unclear. The CDR3 has 14 amino acids. The germline V gene encodes CDR1 DFQATT and CDR2 SNEGSKA (reference sequence). Trimming cost V 0 bases and J 2 bases, with 8 bases left between them. The CDR3 DNA is TGCAGTGCTAGAGATGTAGGAGCTGGAAACACCATATATTTT. It is translated as CSARDVGAGNTIYF.

The rearrangement joins TRBV21-1 to TRBJ1-5. TRBV21-1 is a documented pseudogene. The length of the CDR3 is 16 residues. The CDR3 protein is CASSKACLTGNQPQHF. The CDR3 region has the DNA TGTGCCAGCAGCAAAGCTTGTCTCACTGGCAATCAGCCCCAGCATTTT.

A few counts support this clonotype. The rearrangement uses TRBV3-1 and TRBJ2-6; D is possibly TRBD2 (5 bases). Trimming cost V 4 bases and J 0 bases, with 7 bases left between them. Germline V gene sequence: CDR1 LGHDT, CDR2 YNNKEL (reference sequence). This CDR3 contains 15 residues. CDR3 DNA: TGTGCCAGCAGCCGGGGAGCCTCTGGGGCCAACGTCCTGACTTTC. Its protein is CASSRGASGANVLTF. Using reference TRBV3-1 and TRBJ2-6 for the parts outside the CDR3, the full variable domain is DTAVSQTPKYLVTQMGNDKSIKCEQNLGHDTMYWYKQDSKKFLKIMFSYNNKELIINETVPNRFSPKSPDKAHLNLHINSLELGDSAVYFCASSRGASGANVLTFGAGSRLTVL.

This clonotype has a handful of counts. This sequence joins TRBV7-3 and TRBJ2-3; TRBD1 agrees at 7 bases. The J segment lost 4 bases and the V segment lost 5 bases, leaving 9 bases of the junction unmatched. This CDR3 spans 15 amino acids. Germline V gives CDR1 SGHTA, CDR2 FQGTGA. The CDR3 spells CASSLRQGDADTQYF. The CDR3 nucleotides are TGTGCCAGCAGCCTCCGACAGGGTGACGCAGATACGCAGTATTTT.

This clonotype was detected many times. V gene TRBV9 combines with J gene TRBJ1-1, with D perhaps matching TRBD1 (5 bases). CDR1 is SGDLS and CDR2 is YYNGEE in the germline V gene. With 4 bases removed from V and 1 base from J, the gap between germline ends came to 8 bases. The CDR3 has 13 residues. The CDR3 is CASSPGSNTEAFF. In DNA form, the CDR3 reads TGTGCCAGCAGCCCAGGGTCGAACACTGAAGCTTTCTTT.

A few counts support this clonotype. The chain recombines TRBV7-6 with TRBJ2-2; a possible D gene is TRBD1 (5 bases). The CDR3 contains 13 residues. Trimming cost V 5 bases and J 5 bases, with 9 bases left between them. Germline V CDR1 and CDR2: SGHVS, FNYEAQ. The CDR3 loop is CASSGRQTGELFF. The CDR3 bases are TGTGCCAGCAGCGGCCGACAGACCGGGGAGCTGTTTTTT.

This clonotype was seen ten or more times. The genes are TRBV3-1 and TRBJ1-4; TRBD1 matches at 7 bases. V gave up 0 bases and J gave up 5 bases; unmatched junction bases: 6. CDR1 and CDR2 (germline): LGHDT, YNNKEL (reference sequence). The CDR3 sequence is 16 residues long. This CDR3 reads CASSQDPGGRNEKLFF. CDR3 DNA sequence: TGTGCCAGCAGCCAAGACCCAGGGGGGAGAAATGAAAAACTGTTTTTT.

This clonotype came up many times. The rearrangement joins TRBV12-3 or TRBV12-4 to TRBJ1-5; D is uncertain. V was trimmed by 2 bases and J by 4 bases, leaving 12 bases between them. This CDR3 spans 15 amino acids. CDR3 region: CASSLSAGLNQPQHF. DNA for the CDR3: TGTGCCAGCAGTTTATCCGCGGGCCTGAATCAGCCCCAGCATTTT.

This clonotype was picked up many times. This rearrangement joins TRBV20-1 to TRBJ2-3, with a weak D call TRBD2 (5 bases). CDR1 is DFQATT, CDR2 SNEGSKA, per germline (reference sequence). Trimming took 0 bases from V and 10 from J, leaving 14 bases between them. This CDR3 has 13 residues. The CDR3 nucleotides are TGCAGTGCTAGAGAAGCTAAACTAGTTCCGCAGTATTTT. The encoded protein is CSAREAKLVPQYF.

This clonotype occurred once. The chain joins TRBV11-2 to TRBJ2-6; TRBD1 matches at 8 bases. The germline V gene has CDR1 SGHAT and CDR2 FQNNGV. V shed 1 base, J shed 0 bases, and the junction held 8 bases outside the gene matches. There are 19 residues in the CDR3. CDR3 nucleotides: TGTGCCAGCAGCTTAGGTAGAGGGACAGGAATCTCTGGGGCCAACGTCCTGACTTTC. Translated, it gives CASSLGRGTGISGANVLTF.

Turning to this clonotype: This may come from a read error, since a much larger clone is one base off. The rearrangement links TRBV20-1 to TRBJ2-3; unclear D gene. CDR1 and CDR2 (germline): DFQATT, SNEGSKA (reference sequence). Between the trimmed V and J ends, which lost 0 bases and 0 bases, there was a span of 19 bases. This CDR3 comprises 18 residues. CDR3 loop: CSARDLMALMTSTDTQYF. In nucleotides, the CDR3 is TGCAGTGCTAGAGATCTCATGGCTCTTATGACTAGCACAGATACGCAGTATTTT.

This clonotype was counted at least ten times. The V gene is TRBV5-1, the J gene TRBJ1-5, with a possible D match to TRBD1 (6 bases). The V gene's germline CDR1 is SGHRS and CDR2 YFSETQ. The CDR3 has 13 residues. The germline V and J ends were trimmed by 5 bases and 5 bases, with 11 bases remaining between them. The chain's CDR3 is CASSSGADQPQHF. CDR3 nucleotide sequence: TGCGCCAGCAGTTCGGGGGCCGATCAGCCCCAGCATTTT. The variable domain in full, with the rest retrieved from reference TRBV5-1 and TRBJ1-5, is KAGVTQTPRYLIKTRGQQVTLSCSPISGHRSVSWYQQTPGQGLQFLFEYFSETQRNKGNFPGRFSGRQFSNSRSEMNVSTLELGDSALYLCASSSGADQPQHFGDGTRLSIL.

Ten or more counts support this clonotype. J is TRBJ2-2 and V is TRBV20-1; perhaps D is TRBD1 or TRBD2 (5 bases each). Germline V CDR1 and CDR2: DFQATT, SNEGSKA (reference sequence). CDR3 length equals 12 residues. V lost 4 bases and J lost 7, with 10 bases in between. In nucleotides, the CDR3 is TGCAGTGCTACCAGGGCGGGCGGGGAGCTGTTTTTT. As protein: CSATRAGGELFF.

This chain uses TRBV4-2 with TRBJ1-6; 9 bases are shared with TRBD1. Germline loops: CDR1 LGHNA, CDR2 YNFKEQ. This CDR3 is 18 amino acids long. V was pared by 1 base and J by 5 bases, with 9 bases of the junction left unmatched. CDR3 sequence (DNA): TGTGCCAGCAGCCAAGTCATCGGAGGGACAGGGAATAATTCACCCCTCCACTTT. Its translation is CASSQVIGGTGNNSPLHF.

This clonotype was counted many times. V is TRBV24-1 and J is TRBJ2-2, with D possibly TRBD2 on 6 matching bases. Germline lookup yields CDR1 KGHDR and CDR2 SFDVKD. The CDR3 length is 12 residues. Deletions cut 9 bases from V and 8 bases from J, with 12 bases between. The CDR3 loop is CATGGLRGELFF. In DNA, the CDR3 is TGTGCCACCGGAGGGCTTAGGGGGGAGCTGTTTTTT.

In its sample, this clonotype was seen many times. The rearrangement joins TRBV7-6 to TRBJ2-3, with unresolved D. V was cut by 6 bases and J by 0 bases, with 10 bases left in between. The CDR3 runs 14 residues. Germline V gene lookup returns CDR1 SGHVS and CDR2 FNYEAQ. CDR3 sequence (DNA): TGTGCCAGCAGGGGAAAAGGAAGCACAGATACGCAGTATTTT. This encodes CASRGKGSTDTQYF.

The chain joins TRBV24-1 to TRBJ2-7; 9 nucleotides align to TRBD2. The CDR3 spans 15 residues. V gave up 3 bases and J gave up 3 bases; unmatched junction bases: 5. In germline, CDR1 is KGHDR, CDR2 SFDVKD. CDR3 sequence: CATSDDSGGSYEQYF. In DNA form, the CDR3 reads TGTGCCACCAGTGATGATAGCGGGGGAAGCTACGAGCAGTACTTC.

This clonotype has a count of ten or more. DNA for the CDR3: TGCGCCAGCAGCGACTCTAGCGGGTCCTCCTACGAGCAGTACTTC. Encoded protein: CASSDSSGSSYEQYF. This chain joins TRBV5-1 and TRBJ2-7; 8 bases map to TRBD2. Germline V lookup: CDR1 SGHRS, CDR2 YFSETQ. This CDR3 spans 15 amino acids. V shed 4 bases, J shed 0 bases, and the junction held 6 bases outside the gene matches.